The 30 T cell receptor beta chains below all came from one sample that was sequenced in a study of shared clonotypes between healthy human individuals. TCRdb keeps only in-frame clones here, not all; method: immunoSEQ multiplex PCR. This sample yields 2 million to 2.5 million clones, of which 85% to 95% are seen a single time; roughly 0.34% belongs to the top ten. Sample: naive CD4+ T cells from PBMCs. The subset was: CD45RA+ positively selected. These TCRs come from a man aged 18 to 30 in good health. Some clones in this sample may be carry-over from other donors' samples.

V gene TRBV6-4 combines with J gene TRBJ2-1; TRBD2 matches at 12 bases. Germline CDR1 reads MRHNA; CDR2 reads SNTAGT. V gave up 4 bases and J gave up 7 bases; unmatched junction bases: 8. The CDR3 extends over 16 amino acids. This chain's CDR3 is CASSVMTSGSLNEQFF. CDR3 nucleotides: TGTGCCAGCAGTGTCATGACTAGCGGGAGCTTGAATGAGCAGTTCTTC.

The chain combines TRBV28 with TRBJ1-2; no clear D gene. The CDR3 loop spans 14 amino acids. Germline lookup yields CDR1 MDHEN and CDR2 SYDVKM. The V end was cut by 6 bases, the J end by 4 bases, with 15 bases between. CDR3 nucleotides: TGTGCCAGCAGAGTAGCGACCAGAGGCTATGGCTACACCTTC. Protein sequence: CASRVATRGYGYTF.

The rearrangement uses TRBV28 and TRBJ2-1; no reliable D call. This CDR3 is built from 15 residues. CDR1 is MDHEN, CDR2 SYDVKM, per germline. V lost 5 bases and J 6 bases, leaving 17 bases between the germline ends. CDR3 in DNA: TGTGCCAGCAGTCCGGATGCCCGCTTGGGCAATGAGCAGTTCTTC. As protein: CASSPDARLGNEQFF. Together with reference TRBV28 and TRBJ2-1, the CDR3 gives the full variable domain: DVKVTQSSRYLVKRTGEKVFLECVQDMDHENMFWYRQDPGLGLRLIYFSYDVKMKEKGDIPEGYSVSREKKERFSLILESASTNQTSMYLCASSPDARLGNEQFFGPGTRLTVL.

The chain carries TRBV30 and TRBJ2-5; 10 bases map to TRBD2. V gave up 1 base and J gave up 1 base; unmatched junction bases: 3. CDR1 and CDR2 (germline): GTSNPN, SVGIG (reference sequence). The CDR3 extends over 15 amino acids. CDR3 in amino acids: CAWSGLAGAQETQYF. The CDR3 coding sequence is TGTGCCTGGAGTGGGCTAGCGGGAGCCCAAGAGACCCAGTACTTC.

The chain couples TRBV10-3 to TRBJ1-1; the D gene is possibly TRBD1 (5 bases). The CDR3 is 13 amino acids. Germline values: CDR1 ENHRY, CDR2 SYGVKD. V was trimmed by 3 bases and J by 3 bases, leaving 8 bases between them. CDR3 sequence reads: CAISEPGYTEAFF. The CDR3 DNA is TGTGCCATCAGTGAACCAGGGTACACTGAAGCTTTCTTT.

About this clone itself: The same CDR3 also results from other DNA sequences found in this sample. The CDR3, as DNA: TGTGCCAGCTCACCGGGGACAGCCCAAGAGACCCAGTACTTC. Protein product: CASSPGTAQETQYF. The genes are TRBV18 and TRBJ2-5; TRBD1 agrees at 7 bases. The J segment lost 1 base and the V segment lost 3 bases, leaving 2 bases of the junction unmatched. CDR1 is KGHSH, CDR2 LQKENI, per germline. The CDR3 sequence is 14 residues long.

The chain recombines TRBV7-2 with TRBJ2-1, with 11 bases fitting TRBD2. V trimming: 4 bases; J trimming: 2 bases; junction bases outside the gene matches: 7. The CDR3 totals 17 residues. Germline-derived CDR1 and CDR2 are SGHTA and FQGNSA. The CDR3 DNA reads as TGTGCCAGCAGCTCCCTGGGACTAGCGGACGCCTACAATGAGCAGTTCTTC. As protein: CASSSLGLADAYNEQFF.

This clone came up once. The genes are TRBV19 and TRBJ2-1, with TRBD2 identical over 11 bases. In germline, CDR1 is LNHDA, CDR2 SQIVND (reference sequence). The CDR3 contains 16 residues. The trim removed 4 bases at V and 4 bases at J, leaving 6 bases unmatched. The CDR3 spells CASSTLTSGIYNEQFF. CDR3 DNA: TGTGCCAGTAGTACCCTGACTAGCGGGATTTACAATGAGCAGTTCTTC.

The J gene is TRBJ2-5, the V gene TRBV10-1, with D possibly TRBD1 on 5 matching bases. V lost 6 bases and J lost 4, with 15 bases in between. Germline CDR1 reads WNHNN; CDR2 reads SYGVQD (reference sequence). CDR3 length: 14 residues. CDR3 protein: CASRRTDRGETQYF. The DNA of the CDR3 is TGCGCCAGCAGGAGGACGGATAGGGGAGAGACCCAGTACTTC.

Here the CDR3 reads CASSIMGDTQYF. The CDR3 nucleotides read TGTGCCAGTAGTATAATGGGGGATACGCAGTATTTT. V is TRBV19 and J is TRBJ2-3; D remains ambiguous. V lost 2 bases and J 6 bases, leaving 6 bases between the germline ends. The length of the CDR3 is 12 residues. Germline-derived CDR1 and CDR2 are LNHDA and SQIVND (reference sequence).

The chain links TRBV30 to TRBJ2-6; D is undetermined. Trimming took 2 bases from V and 0 from J, leaving 14 bases between them. There are 17 residues in the CDR3. Germline CDR1 reads GTSNPN; CDR2 reads SVGIG (reference sequence). The chain's CDR3 is CAWSLSFLISGANVLTF. The DNA of the CDR3 is TGTGCCTGGAGTCTGAGTTTTCTTATCTCTGGGGCCAACGTCCTGACTTTC.

On this clone itself: The junction does not match germline at one end; this may be a read error. The CDR3 DNA follows: TGTGCCAGCAGTACGAGTTTTAAGGGAGGCCCCACAGATACGCGGTATTTT. Protein: CASSTSFKGGPTDTRYF. The gene calls are TRBV11-3 and TRBJ2-3; tentative D call: TRBD2 (6 bases). Germline V CDR1 and CDR2: SGHNT, YENEEA. CDR3 size: 17 residues.

The chain joins TRBV19 to TRBJ2-2; tentatively, D is TRBD1 (5 bases). Germline V gene data show CDR1 as LNHDA and CDR2 as SQIVND (reference sequence). The CDR3 consists of 14 residues. Between the trimmed V and J ends, which lost 7 bases and 0 bases, there was a span of 9 bases. The chain's CDR3 is CASTRGPNTGELFF. The DNA of the CDR3 is TGTGCCAGTACTAGGGGCCCGAACACCGGGGAGCTGTTTTTT. The whole variable domain, remainder taken from reference TRBV19 and TRBJ2-2, is DGGITQSPKYLFRKEGQNVTLSCEQNLNHDAMYWYRQDPGQGLRLIYYSQIVNDFQKGDIAEGYSVSREKKESFPLTVTSAQKNPTAFYLCASTRGPNTGELFFGEGSRLTVL.

The chain joins TRBV30 to TRBJ2-2, with D tentatively TRBD1 (6 bases). The V gene's germline CDR1 is GTSNPN and CDR2 SVGIG (reference sequence). The CDR3 covers 21 residues. V lost 1 base and J lost 4, with 31 bases in between. The CDR3 DNA follows: TGTGCCTGGAGTGGAGGAGTGAGGGCTGTTTGGGCGACAGGTCGCACCGGGGAGCTGTTTTTT. Amino acids: CAWSGGVRAVWATGRTGELFF.

The CDR3: CASSEVVAVYGYTF. Written as DNA, the CDR3 is TGTGCCAGCAGTGAAGTCGTCGCCGTCTATGGCTACACCTTC. The rearrangement links TRBV6-1 to TRBJ1-2; D is unresolved. The CDR3 has 14 residues. Germline CDR1 and CDR2: MNHNS and SASEGT. Between the trimmed V and J ends, which lost 1 base and 4 bases, there was a span of 10 bases.

The gene calls are TRBV5-1 and TRBJ1-1; maybe TRBD1 (6 bases). V lost 6 bases and J 10 bases, leaving 19 bases between the germline ends. This CDR3 comprises 13 residues. Germline V gene sequence: CDR1 SGHRS, CDR2 YFSETQ. The CDR3 DNA reads as TGCGCCAGCACCCCGGGGGCTCCGGGGAGAGCTTTCTTT. This codes for CASTPGAPGRAFF.

The chain couples TRBV7-3 to TRBJ2-5, with TRBD2 identical over 12 bases. J was trimmed by 0 bases and V by 5 bases; bases with no gene match: 10. This CDR3 comprises 18 residues. CDR1 is SGHTA and CDR2 is FQGTGA in the germline V gene. The CDR3 DNA reads as TGTGCCAGCAGCCCAAGGGGGCTAGCGGGAGGGAACCAAGAGACCCAGTACTTC. Amino acids: CASSPRGLAGGNQETQYF.

The chain is built from TRBV6-6 and TRBJ2-1; D remains unclear. Trimming left V 2 bases short and J 9 bases short, with 20 bases between. The CDR3 runs 16 residues. In germline, CDR1 is MNHNY, CDR2 SVGAGI (reference sequence). CDR3 sequence reads: CASSYVANSFAGEQFF. The CDR3 DNA reads as TGTGCCAGCAGTTACGTGGCAAATTCTTTCGCCGGTGAGCAGTTCTTC.

This sequence joins TRBV27 and TRBJ2-1; 7 bases are a match to TRBD2. The V gene's germline CDR1 is MNHEY and CDR2 SMNVEV (reference sequence). V dropped 7 bases and J dropped 3; count of bases not matched to a gene: 15. The CDR3 covers 17 residues. The CDR3 DNA sequence: TGTGCCAGCACCCCGGTCTTTGGCGGGAGTCTCTACAATGAGCAGTTCTTC. Its protein is CASTPVFGGSLYNEQFF.

V and J are TRBV5-4 and TRBJ2-7; 7 bases match TRBD2. CDR1 SGHNT and CDR2 YYREEE come from the germline V gene (reference sequence). This CDR3 has 13 residues. V lost 3 bases, J lost 7 bases, and 7 bases stayed unmatched. The DNA of the CDR3 is TGTGCCAGCAGCTCGGGGGGATGGCGGGAGCAGTACTTC. Protein product: CASSSGGWREQYF.

The chain has TRBV2 and TRBJ1-4, with 9 nucleotides matching TRBD1. The V gene end was trimmed by 5 bases and the J gene end by 10 bases; junction bases not matched to a gene: 11. This CDR3 has 15 residues. Germline CDR1 is SNHLY and CDR2 is FYNNEI. The CDR3 nucleotides read TGTGCCAGCAGTCTCACAGGGGGCGCGACGGGAAAACTGTTTTTT. Protein: CASSLTGGATGKLFF. The whole variable domain, filled in from reference TRBV2 and TRBJ1-4, reads EPEVTQTPSHQVTQMGQEVILRCVPISNHLYFYWYRQILGQKVEFLVSFYNNEISEKSEIFDDQFSVERPDGSNFTLKIRSTKLEDSAMYFCASSLTGGATGKLFFGSGTQLSVL.

This clone came up once. Other DNA sequences from this sample encode an identical CDR3 as well. The chain employs TRBV28 and TRBJ1-2, with TRBD1 matching 8 bases. Germline values: CDR1 MDHEN, CDR2 SYDVKM. The V and J ends lost 6 bases and 4 bases, in that order; junction bases with no gene match: 4. This CDR3 is 13 amino acids long. CDR3 region: CASSPQGAYGYTF. The CDR3 DNA sequence: TGTGCCAGCAGCCCCCAGGGGGCCTATGGCTACACCTTC.

The chain employs TRBV5-4 and TRBJ2-1, with 15 bases lining up with TRBD2. Germline CDR1 and CDR2: SGHNT and YYREEE (reference sequence). CDR3 length: 16 residues. V was pared by 4 bases and J by 7 bases, with 6 bases of the junction left unmatched. DNA of the CDR3: TGTGCCAGCAGCCCGGGGACTAGCGGGAGGAGGAATGAGCAGTTCTTC. Its protein product is CASSPGTSGRRNEQFF.

The V gene is TRBV5-1, the J gene TRBJ1-1; 9 bases agree with TRBD1. The CDR3 is made up of 17 amino acids. Germline V CDR1 and CDR2: SGHRS, YFSETQ. V shed 3 bases, J shed 0 bases, and the junction held 9 bases outside the gene matches. CDR3: CASSSSGTGSMNTEAFF. CDR3 in DNA: TGCGCCAGCAGCTCCTCCGGGACAGGGTCAATGAACACTGAAGCTTTCTTT.

This chain joins TRBV18 and TRBJ1-1; D remains unclear. Between the trimmed V and J ends, which lost 0 bases and 4 bases, there was a span of 9 bases. The CDR3 extends over 14 amino acids. Germline CDR1 KGHSH, CDR2 LQKENI. The CDR3 protein is CASSPPGKSTEAFF. The CDR3, as DNA: TGTGCCAGCTCACCACCAGGGAAGTCCACTGAAGCTTTCTTT.

The V gene is TRBV5-1, the J gene TRBJ2-2; either TRBD1 or TRBD2 may fit D (5 bases each). Trimming removed 4 bases from V and 8 bases from J, with 21 bases in between. Germline CDR1 is SGHRS and CDR2 is YFSETQ. The CDR3 totals 16 residues. The CDR3 nucleotides read TGCGCCAGCAGCCCTTCGGACTGGGACGAAGGTGGGGAGCTGTTTTTT. This gives the protein CASSPSDWDEGGELFF.

The CDR3 reads CASSVAPRDTNNSPLHF. In nucleotides, the CDR3 is TGTGCCAGCAGCGTAGCCCCTCGGGACACCAATAATTCACCCCTCCACTTT. This chain links TRBV9 with TRBJ1-6, with a weak D call TRBD1 (6 bases). Germline V gene data show CDR1 as SGDLS and CDR2 as YYNGEE. The CDR3 spans 17 residues. Trimming cost V 0 bases and J 5 bases, with 15 bases left between them.

This chain links TRBV7-8 with TRBJ1-1, with 10 bases fitting TRBD1. The germline gives CDR1 SGHVS, CDR2 FQNEAQ. The length of the CDR3 is 15 residues. V was clipped by 4 bases and J by 8 bases; unmatched bases: 10. The CDR3 DNA is TGTGCCAGCAGCTCCCTCCCGGGACAGGGGAGAGAAGCTTTCTTT. It encodes CASSSLPGQGREAFF.

Worth noting for this clone: Distinct nucleotide sequences in the sample also encode this CDR3. The chain has TRBV9 and TRBJ2-3; TRBD1 is a possible D gene (6 bases). Trimming cost V 3 bases and J 4 bases, with 12 bases left between them. Germline V CDR1 and CDR2: SGDLS, YYNGEE. The CDR3 covers 14 residues. CDR3 loop: CASSATGYPDTQYF. For the CDR3, the DNA is TGTGCCAGCAGCGCAACAGGGTATCCAGATACGCAGTATTTT.

The V gene is TRBV15, the J gene TRBJ1-4; 8 bases are shared with TRBD1. The CDR3 spans 14 residues. V shed 3 bases and J 5 bases; nucleotides not matched to a gene: 2. Germline CDR1 reads LNHNV; CDR2 reads YYDKDF (reference sequence). CDR3 DNA sequence: TGTGCCACCAGCAGGGACAGGGACAATGAAAAACTGTTTTTT. Translation: CATSRDRDNEKLFF.